In this sample, the clone carrying this TCR beta chain turned up a few times. The antigen remains undetermined. These data are taken from a study of T cells in Graves' hyperthyroidism and ophthalmopathy. Study as a whole: Any treatment followed the collection of peripheral blood at initial diagnosis. Study-wide results and limits: Ophthalmopathy, which appeared later, was predicted by the model a median 6.5 months before onset.

CDR1 and CDR2 from the germline V gene are LGHNA and YSLEER. Trimming removed 0 bases from V and 2 bases from J, with 8 bases in between. CDR3 length equals 15 residues. Patients counted as stable if ophthalmopathy did not develop within 18 months. Fresh peripheral blood, roughly 10 ml, was the source of the PBMCs. What was amplified from RNA transcripts were TCR beta CDR3 regions. The HTBI primer set served for first-round RT-PCR of the TCR CDR3. From the multiplex PCR reads, TCRdb called clonotypes with MiXCR, one entry per CDR3 protein. The repertoire holds about 740,000 distinct CDR3 sequences, 14% seen once, with roughly 10% in the top ten.

The sequenced sample was blood. V gene TRBV4-3 combines with J gene TRBJ2-1; tentative D call: TRBD2 (6 bases). The sequence derives from a woman aged 18-29 years with Graves' hyperthyroidism. The CDR3 sequence: CASSQDSGAYNEQFF. In DNA form, the CDR3 reads TGCGCCAGCAGCCAAGATAGCGGAGCCTACAATGAGCAGTTCTTC.